This TCR beta chain is from a study of CD8 T cells in Susac syndrome. Points from the study as a whole: The study conceded that relatively few individuals underwent its TCR sequencing and HLA analysis.

With random hexamers, reverse transcription was performed on roughly 0.5 to 1 ug of RNA. The immunoSEQ assay covered 54 Vbeta and 13 Jbeta segments for CDR3. A single record per CDR3 protein comes from TCRdb applying MiXCR to the immunoSEQ multiplex PCR reads. The profile shows 150,000 to 200,000 distinct CDR3 sequences, 90% to 95% of them singletons. The CDR3 loop spans 14 amino acids. Germline V lookup: CDR1 MDHEN, CDR2 SYDVKM. Trimming cost V 5 bases and J 9 bases; bases outside gene matches: 11. This clonotype is a singleton in its sample. The antigen is unknown. High-throughput TCR beta sequencing covered peripheral CD8+ and CD4+ T cells. FACS was used to enrich TEMRA cells, whereas the CD8+ and CD4+ T cells were obtained by negative isolation.

This TCR came from a human donor in good health. The chain uses TRBV28 and TRBJ2-7; 9 nucleotides match TRBD1. Input material: CD4+ T cells from PBMCs. This chain's CDR3 is CASSISGTGRRQYF. DNA of the CDR3: TGTGCCAGCAGTATATCCGGGACAGGGCGGCGGCAGTACTTC.